This T cell receptor (beta chain) was sequenced for a study of blood T cells in healthy people across ages. Overall study results and limits: Researchers judged that diversity estimates from one million T cells fell short of true values. For the donors, CMV status was unknown and possibly confounded expanded clonotype changes. Because sorting was not performed, PBMCs prevented conclusive naive versus antigen-experienced comparison.

CDR1 and CDR2 from the germline V gene are DFQATT and SNEGSKA (reference sequence). The V end lost 4 bases, the J end lost 3 bases, and 19 bases lay between the germline ends. CDR3 size: 15 residues. The sample holds many counts of this clonotype. Its antigen is still unknown. Peripheral blood samples of 9 to 10 milliliters were drawn from each donor. A second about 6 to 11 cycle PCR used barcoded and J-beta primers. TCRdb reprocessed the 5' RACE reads with MiXCR, giving one entry per CDR3 protein. The sample lists 1.5 million to 2 million distinct CDR3 sequences; around 35% were seen once. This TCR derives from a woman aged 30 to 39 in good health. This sequence joins TRBV20-1 and TRBJ2-7; the D is unclear. Sequencing was done on a sample of blood. The CDR3 region has the DNA TGCAGTGCTACCCCTCTCGACTGGAGAAGCTACGAGCAGTACTTC. Translating gives CSATPLDWRSYEQYF.